Described below is a single T cell receptor beta chain sequence and its context. The data are from a study of blood T cell repertoires in COVID-19. Trimming shortened V by 6 bases and J by 3 bases, and 8 bases separated the two germline ends. This CDR3 has 13 amino acids. Germline CDR1 reads MNHEY; CDR2 reads SVGAGI. The method was immunoSEQ multiplex PCR; TCRdb's version includes in-frame clones alone and lacks a portion of them. The data contain around 29,000 clones, roughly two thirds of them singletons. Sequencing was done on a sample of peripheral blood. This chain connects TRBV6-5 to TRBJ2-2; D is ambiguous. The clonotype originates from a human donor in a cohort sampled during active COVID-19. The CDR3 nucleotides read TGTGCCAGCAGGAGAATTGACACCGGGGAGCTGTTTTTT. Amino acids: CASRRIDTGELFF.